This T cell receptor beta chain comes out of a study of post-analysis software for immune sequencing data. Each TCR beta cDNA library carried unique molecular identifiers. The source material, roughly 0.9 to 11 million T cells, gave rise to approximately 520,000 cDNA molecules. One entry per CDR3 protein results from TCRdb running MiXCR on the PCR reads. This table holds approximately 660,000 distinct CDR3 sequences, 55% to 60% found once. In the case of this clonotype: The antigen is not known.

CDR1 is DFQATT, CDR2 SNEGSKA, per germline (reference sequence). Trimming took 1 base from V and 2 from J; bases not matched to a gene: 9. The CDR3 contains 17 residues. The study, taken as a whole, reports: About five TRBV segments occurring more often in patients than controls included TRBV5-6, TRBV5-1 and TRBV20-1.

This chain joins TRBV20-1 and TRBJ2-5; 11 bases fit TRBD2. This TCR was recovered from a girl aged 2-10 years with multiple sclerosis. Sequencing was done on a sample of blood. The CDR3 DNA reads as TGCAGTGCTAGAGCCGGGCTAGCGGGGGGTACGCAAGAGACCCAGTACTTC. It is translated as CSARAGLAGGTQETQYF.